This T cell receptor (beta chain) was identified during a study of blood T cell repertoires in COVID-19. Study-level information: The cDNA or gDNA used as material had been derived from T cells, B-cell-depleted T cells, or PBMCs.

V lost 7 bases and J lost 8, with 14 bases in between. This CDR3 contains 13 residues. The protocol was immunoSEQ multiplex PCR, while the TCRdb copy is restricted to in-frame clones and leaves out a portion. The sample holds under 300,000 clones; under 85% are singletons and the top ten take around 2%. The sample comprised peripheral blood. The TCR was taken from a man in his thirties or forties who had recovered from COVID-19. The chain is built from TRBV12-3 or TRBV12-4 and TRBJ1-4; D might be TRBD1 (5 bases). DNA of the CDR3: TGTGCCAGCAAGGAAGGGGTCGGCGAAAAACTGTTTTTT. Translating it yields CASKEGVGEKLFF.